The clone carrying this T cell receptor (beta chain) has a handful of counts. This sample is part of a study of blood T cells in healthy people across ages. Each sample had at least 6 million PBMCs isolated. The V segment lost 4 bases and the J segment 5 bases; nucleotides outside the gene matches: 10. The CDR3 sequence is 15 residues long. Germline V gene sequence: CDR1 SGHAT, CDR2 FQDESV (reference sequence). A J-beta primer mix and a sample-barcoded 5' primer were used in a second PCR of about 7 to 12 cycles. Unique molecular identifiers of 12 random nucleotides labeled each cDNA. MiXCR was run by TCRdb on the 5' RACE reads, yielding one entry per CDR3 protein. The sample holds 750,000 or so distinct CDR3 sequences, approximately 25% seen once. These data also formed part of another study, on T cells of mothers and their children. That investigation notes: Three healthy Caucasian mothers, along with their six children, were the donors. With unrelated pairs as the comparison, related mother-child pairs had a slightly higher overlap that was not significant.

V usage is TRBV11-1 and J usage is TRBJ1-1; TRBD1 aligns across 7 bases. The TCR sequence derives from a boy aged 5 to 17 in good health. Sequencing was carried out using blood. Here the CDR3 DNA reads TGTGCCAGCAGCTCCAGCAGGGGGTTGGGGACTGAAGCTTTCTTT. Protein product: CASSSSRGLGTEAFF.